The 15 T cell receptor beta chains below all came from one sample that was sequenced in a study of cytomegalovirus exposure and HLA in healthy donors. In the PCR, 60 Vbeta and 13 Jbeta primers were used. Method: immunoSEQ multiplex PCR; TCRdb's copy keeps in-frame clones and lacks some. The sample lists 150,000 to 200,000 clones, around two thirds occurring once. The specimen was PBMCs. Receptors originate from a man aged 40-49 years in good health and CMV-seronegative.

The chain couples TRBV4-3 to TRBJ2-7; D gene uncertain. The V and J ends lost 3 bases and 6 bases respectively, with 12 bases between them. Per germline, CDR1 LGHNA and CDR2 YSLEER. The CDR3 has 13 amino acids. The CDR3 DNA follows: TGCGCCAGCAGCCAGCTCCCCAAAGCCGAGCAGTACTTC. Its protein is CASSQLPKAEQYF.

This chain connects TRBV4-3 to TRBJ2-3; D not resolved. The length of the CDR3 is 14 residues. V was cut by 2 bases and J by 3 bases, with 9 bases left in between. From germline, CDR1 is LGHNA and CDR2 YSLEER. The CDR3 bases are TGCGCCAGCAGCCAAAACCTACGGACAGATACGCAGTATTTT. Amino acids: CASSQNLRTDTQYF.

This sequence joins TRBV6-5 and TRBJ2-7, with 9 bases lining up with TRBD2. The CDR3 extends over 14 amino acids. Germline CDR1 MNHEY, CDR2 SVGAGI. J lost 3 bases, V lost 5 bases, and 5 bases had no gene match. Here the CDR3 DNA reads TGTGCCAGCAGTACGACTAGCGGAAACTACGAGCAGTACTTC. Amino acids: CASSTTSGNYEQYF.

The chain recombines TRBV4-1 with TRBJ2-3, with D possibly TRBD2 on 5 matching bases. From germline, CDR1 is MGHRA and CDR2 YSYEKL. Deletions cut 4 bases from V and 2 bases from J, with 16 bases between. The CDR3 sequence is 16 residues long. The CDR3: CASSPQDGLSTDTQYF. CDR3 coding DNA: TGCGCCAGCAGCCCACAAGACGGACTGTCCACAGATACGCAGTATTTT.

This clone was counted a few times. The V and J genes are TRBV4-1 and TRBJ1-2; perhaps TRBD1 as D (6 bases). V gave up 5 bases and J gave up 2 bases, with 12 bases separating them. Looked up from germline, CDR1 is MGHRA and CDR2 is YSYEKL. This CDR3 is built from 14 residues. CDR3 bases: TGCGCCAGCAGCGATGCGACAGGCAACTATGGCTACACCTTC. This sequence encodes CASSDATGNYGYTF.

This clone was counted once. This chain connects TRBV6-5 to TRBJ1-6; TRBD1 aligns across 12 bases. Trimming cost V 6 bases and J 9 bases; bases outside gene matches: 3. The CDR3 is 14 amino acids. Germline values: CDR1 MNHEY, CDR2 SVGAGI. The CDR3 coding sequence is TGTGCCAGCAGCATGGGACAGGGGGCTTCACCCCTCCACTTT. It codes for CASSMGQGASPLHF.

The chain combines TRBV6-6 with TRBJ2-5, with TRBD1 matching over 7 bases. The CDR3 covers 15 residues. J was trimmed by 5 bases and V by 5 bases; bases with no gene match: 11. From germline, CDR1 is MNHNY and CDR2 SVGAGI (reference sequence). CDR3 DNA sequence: TGTGCCAGCAGTGGACAAGGACAGGCCTCCGAGACCCAGTACTTC. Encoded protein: CASSGQGQASETQYF.

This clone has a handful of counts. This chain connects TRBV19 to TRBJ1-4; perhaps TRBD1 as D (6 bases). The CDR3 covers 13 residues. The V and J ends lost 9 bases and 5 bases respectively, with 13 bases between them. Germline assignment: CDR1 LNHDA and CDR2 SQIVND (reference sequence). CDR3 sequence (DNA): TGTGCCAGCAATACAGGGAGAAATGAAAAACTGTTTTTT. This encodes CASNTGRNEKLFF.

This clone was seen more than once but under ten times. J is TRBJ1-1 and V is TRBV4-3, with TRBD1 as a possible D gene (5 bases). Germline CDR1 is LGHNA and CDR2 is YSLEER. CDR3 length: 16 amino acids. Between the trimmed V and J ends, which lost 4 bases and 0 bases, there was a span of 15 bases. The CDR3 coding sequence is TGCGCCAGCAGCCCTCGGATAACAGGTTTGAACACTGAAGCTTTCTTT. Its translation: CASSPRITGLNTEAFF.

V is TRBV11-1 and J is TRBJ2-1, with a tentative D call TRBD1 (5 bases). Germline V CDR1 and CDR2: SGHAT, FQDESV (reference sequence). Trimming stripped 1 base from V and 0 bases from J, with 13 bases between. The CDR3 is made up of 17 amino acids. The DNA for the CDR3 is TGTGCCAGCAGCTTAGAGCTTCGACAGAGCTCCTACAATGAGCAGTTCTTC. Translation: CASSLELRQSSYNEQFF.

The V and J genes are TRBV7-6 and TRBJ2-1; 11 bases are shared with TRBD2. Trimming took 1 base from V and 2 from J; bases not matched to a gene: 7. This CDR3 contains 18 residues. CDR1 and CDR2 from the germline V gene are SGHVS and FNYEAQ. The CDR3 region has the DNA TGTGCCAGCAGCTTAGGGTTAGCGGGAGGGCCCCCCTACAATGAGCAGTTCTTC. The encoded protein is CASSLGLAGGPPYNEQFF.

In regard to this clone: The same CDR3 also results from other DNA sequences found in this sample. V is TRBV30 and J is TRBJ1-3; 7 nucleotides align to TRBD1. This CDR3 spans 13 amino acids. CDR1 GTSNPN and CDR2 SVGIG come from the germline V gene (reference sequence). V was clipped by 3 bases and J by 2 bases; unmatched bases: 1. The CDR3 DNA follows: TGTGCCTGGAGCACAGGGGCTGGAAACACCATATATTTT. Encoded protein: CAWSTGAGNTIYF. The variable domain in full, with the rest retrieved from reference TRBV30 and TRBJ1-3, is SQTIHQWPATLVQPVGSPLSLECTVEGTSNPNLYWYRQAAGRGLQLLFYSVGIGQISSEVPQNLSASRPQDRQFILSSKKLLLSDSGFYLCAWSTGAGNTIYFGEGSWLTVV.

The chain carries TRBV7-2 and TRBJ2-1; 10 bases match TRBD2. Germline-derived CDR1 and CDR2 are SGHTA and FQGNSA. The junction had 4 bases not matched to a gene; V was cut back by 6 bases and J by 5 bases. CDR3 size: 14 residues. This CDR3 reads CASRRLAGDNEQFF. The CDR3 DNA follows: TGTGCCAGCAGGCGGCTAGCGGGGGACAATGAGCAGTTCTTC.

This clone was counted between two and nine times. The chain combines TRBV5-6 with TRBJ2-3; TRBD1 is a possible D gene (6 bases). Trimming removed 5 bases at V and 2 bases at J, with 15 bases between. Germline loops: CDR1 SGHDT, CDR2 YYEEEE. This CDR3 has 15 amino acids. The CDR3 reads CASSSVGQLTDTQYF. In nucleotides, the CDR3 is TGTGCCAGCAGTTCCGTGGGACAACTCACAGATACGCAGTATTTT.

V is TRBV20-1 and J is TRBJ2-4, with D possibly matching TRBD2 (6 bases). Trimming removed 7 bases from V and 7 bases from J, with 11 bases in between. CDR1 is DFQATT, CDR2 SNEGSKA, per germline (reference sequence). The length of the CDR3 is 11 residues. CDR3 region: CSVRGYNIQYF. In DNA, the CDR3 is TGCAGTGTGCGGGGTTACAACATTCAGTACTTC.